This T cell receptor beta chain comes out of a study of T cell responses to AZD1222 COVID-19 vaccine. Overall study context: Samples with a second dose at about 4 or about 12 weeks were pooled together.

Germline V lookup: CDR1 MNHEY, CDR2 SVGAGI. This CDR3 has 13 residues. The germline V and J ends were trimmed by 0 bases and 4 bases, with 4 bases remaining between them. Comment on this clone: The antigen remains unidentified.

Using immunoSEQ multiplex PCR, the repertoire was profiled, and TCRdb retains in-frame clones only, with some absent. The sample consists of tens of thousands of clones, around 83% of them appearing once. Study-wide results and limits: Dominant at 160-218 and 743-854, vaccine-associated CD4 TCRs also spanned spike. The donor group comprised mostly white British people and more females; the analysis possibly underestimated clonal diversity. None of the repertoires were sampled until the peak T cell response had passed.

The J gene is TRBJ1-5, the V gene TRBV6-5; no firm D call. This sequence originates from an adult in good health. The sample here was peripheral blood, taken on day 0 of AZD1222 vaccination. The CDR3 coding sequence is TGTGCCAGCAGTTACTCGCAGAATCAGCCCCAGCATTTT. This gives the protein CASSYSQNQPQHF.